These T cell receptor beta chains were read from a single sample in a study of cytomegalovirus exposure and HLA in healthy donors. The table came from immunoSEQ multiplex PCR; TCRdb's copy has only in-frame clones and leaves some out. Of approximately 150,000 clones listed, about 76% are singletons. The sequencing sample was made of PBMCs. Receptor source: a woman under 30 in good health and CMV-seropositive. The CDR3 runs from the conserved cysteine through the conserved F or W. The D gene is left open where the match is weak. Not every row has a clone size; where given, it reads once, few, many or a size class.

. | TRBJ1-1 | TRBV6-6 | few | TGTGCCAGCAGTTCCACCGGGGGAGCTTTCTTT | CASSSTGGAFF
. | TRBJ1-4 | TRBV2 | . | TGTGCCAGCAGACAGGTTGGAGCTAATGAAAAACTGTTTTTT | CASRQVGANEKLFF
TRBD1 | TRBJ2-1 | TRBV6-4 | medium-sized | TGTGCCAGCAGTGACTCTGAGACAGGGGACTACAATGAGCAGTTCTTC | CASSDSETGDYNEQFF
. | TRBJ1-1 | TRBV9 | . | TGTGCCAGCAGCGCCGCCGGGATCATGAACACTGAAGCTTTCTTT | CASSAAGIMNTEAFF
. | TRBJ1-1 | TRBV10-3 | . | TGTGCCACAATACAGGTAGGCGCTGAAGCTTTCTTT | CATIQVGAEAFF
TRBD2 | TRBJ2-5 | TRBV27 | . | TGTGCCAGCAGTTTACTAGCGGGGTCATGGGAGACCCAGTACTTC | CASSLLAGSWETQYF
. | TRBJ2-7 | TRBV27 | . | TGTGCCAGCAGTCCATCCGGCAGGGGGGTTTTTTACGAGCAGTACTTC | CASSPSGRGVFYEQYF
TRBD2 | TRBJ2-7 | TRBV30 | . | TGTGCCTGGACGGGGACTAGCTGGTCCCACGAGCAGTACTTC | CAWTGTSWSHEQYF
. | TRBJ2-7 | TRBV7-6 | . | TGTGCCAGCAGCTTAGGGGTGGGTAGGGGTTCCTACGAGCAGTACTTC | CASSLGVGRGSYEQYF
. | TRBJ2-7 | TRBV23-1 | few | TGCGCCAGCAGTCAACCCCACGGGTACCCCAACGAGCAGTACTTC | CASSQPHGYPNEQYF
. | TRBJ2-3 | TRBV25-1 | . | TGTGCCAGCAGTGCGGCCAGGGGCACAGATACGCAGTATTTT | CASSAARGTDTQYF
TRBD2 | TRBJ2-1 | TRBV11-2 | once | TGTGCCAGCAGCTTAGTGACGGGGGGGCCCAATGAGCAGTTCTTC | CASSLVTGGPNEQFF
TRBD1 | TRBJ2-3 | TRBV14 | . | TGTGCCAGCAGCCAGCGACAGGGGAGCACAGATACGCAGTATTTT | CASSQRQGSTDTQYF
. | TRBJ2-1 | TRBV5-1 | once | TGCGCCAGCAGCAACGGCGGTGATTCCTACAATGAGCAGTTCTTC | CASSNGGDSYNEQFF
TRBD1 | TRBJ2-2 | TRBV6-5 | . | TGTGCCAGCAAGCGGACAGGGGACACCGGGGAGCTGTTTTTT | CASKRTGDTGELFF
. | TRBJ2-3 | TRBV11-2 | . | TGTGCCAGCAGCTCATTACAGGAAAGCACAGATACGCAGTATTTT | CASSSLQESTDTQYF
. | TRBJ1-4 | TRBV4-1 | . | TGCGCCAGCAGCCCAGGGGCACTGGGGGAGGGCGAAAAACTGTTTTTT | CASSPGALGEGEKLFF
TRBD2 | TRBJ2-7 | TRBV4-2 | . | TGTGCCAGCAGCCAGAATGCGGGGGGGCTTCCCTACGAGCAGTACTTC | CASSQNAGGLPYEQYF
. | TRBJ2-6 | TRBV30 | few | TGTGCCTGGAGTGTACCCCCGGGGGTCCTGACTTTC | CAWSVPPGVLTF
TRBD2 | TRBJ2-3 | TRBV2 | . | TGTGCCAGCAGTGAAGCTCGTAGCGGGGGGGGCGATACGCAGTATTTT | CASSEARSGGGDTQYF
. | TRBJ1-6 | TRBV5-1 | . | TGCGCCAGCACCCCAGACAGCAATTATAATTCACCCCTCCACTTT | CASTPDSNYNSPLHF
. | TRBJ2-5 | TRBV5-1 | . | TGCGCCAGCAGCTTAGAACGGGGCCAAGAGACCCAGTACTTC | CASSLERGQETQYF
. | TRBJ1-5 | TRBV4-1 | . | TGCGCCAGCAGCCAGCAGACAGGCCCCAATCAGCCCCAGCATTTT | CASSQQTGPNQPQHF
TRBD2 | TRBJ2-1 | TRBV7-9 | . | TGTGCCAGCAGCTTAGATCTAGCGGGGGGGCTCAATGAGCAGTTCTTC | CASSLDLAGGLNEQFF
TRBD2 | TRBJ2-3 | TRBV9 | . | TGTGCCAGCAGTCCTAAAGCGGGGGAGATTTGGGATACGCAGTATTTT | CASSPKAGEIWDTQYF
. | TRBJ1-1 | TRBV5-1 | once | TGCGCCAGCAGCTTAGGAGGAAACACTGAAGCTTTCTTT | CASSLGGNTEAFF
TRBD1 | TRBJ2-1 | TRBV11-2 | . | TGTGCCAGCAGCTTAGTGGGGACAGGGCTATACAATGAGCAGTTCTTC | CASSLVGTGLYNEQFF